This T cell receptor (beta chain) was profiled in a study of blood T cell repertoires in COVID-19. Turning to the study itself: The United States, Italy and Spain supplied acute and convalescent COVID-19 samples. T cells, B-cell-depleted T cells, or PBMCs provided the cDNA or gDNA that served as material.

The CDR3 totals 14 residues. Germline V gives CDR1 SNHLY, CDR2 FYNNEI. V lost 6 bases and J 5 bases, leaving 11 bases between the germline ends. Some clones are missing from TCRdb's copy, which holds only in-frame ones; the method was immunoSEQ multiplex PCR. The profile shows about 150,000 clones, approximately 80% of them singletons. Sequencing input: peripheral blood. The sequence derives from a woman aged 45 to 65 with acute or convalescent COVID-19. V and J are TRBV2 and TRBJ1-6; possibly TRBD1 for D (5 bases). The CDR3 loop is CASSPDSNNSPLHF. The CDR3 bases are TGTGCCAGCAGCCCAGACAGTAATAATTCACCCCTCCACTTT. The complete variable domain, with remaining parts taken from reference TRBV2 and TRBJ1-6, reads EPEVTQTPSHQVTQMGQEVILRCVPISNHLYFYWYRQILGQKVEFLVSFYNNEISEKSEIFDDQFSVERPDGSNFTLKIRSTKLEDSAMYFCASSPDSNNSPLHFGNGTRLTVT.